This T cell receptor (beta chain) came from a study of technical replicates of blood from a few donors. TCRdb's copy holds only in-frame clones and misses some; the assay was immunoSEQ multiplex PCR. Here the sample spans 75,000 to 100,000 clones, over 85% being singletons. The CDR3 runs to 15 residues. Trimming pared 2 bases from V and 2 bases from J, leaving 12 bases between. CDR1 is SGDLS, CDR2 YYNGEE, per germline. This receptor was identified in a human donor in good health. This chain uses TRBV9 with TRBJ2-3; D not resolved. The sample consisted of T cells isolated from PBMCs. The CDR3 DNA reads as TGTGCCAGCAGCGTGACACGGCTCTCCACAGATACGCAGTATTTT. Its protein product is CASSVTRLSTDTQYF.